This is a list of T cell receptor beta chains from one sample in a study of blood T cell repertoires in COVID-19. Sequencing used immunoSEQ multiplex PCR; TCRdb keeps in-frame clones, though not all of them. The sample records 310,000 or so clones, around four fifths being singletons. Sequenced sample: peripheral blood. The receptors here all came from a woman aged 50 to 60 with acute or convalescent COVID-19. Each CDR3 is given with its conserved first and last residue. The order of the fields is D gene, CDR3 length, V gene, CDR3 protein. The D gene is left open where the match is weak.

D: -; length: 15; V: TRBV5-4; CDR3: CASSLEVPAGREAFF
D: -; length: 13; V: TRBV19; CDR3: CASSSGSGNTIYF
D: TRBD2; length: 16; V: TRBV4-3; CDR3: CASSHEREWGTDTQYF
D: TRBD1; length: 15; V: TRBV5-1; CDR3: CASSLDRGRGQPQHF
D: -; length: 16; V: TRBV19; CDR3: CASKPAAGVTYNEQFF
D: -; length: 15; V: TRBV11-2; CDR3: CASSRTTGVSDTQYF
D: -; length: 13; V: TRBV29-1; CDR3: CSVGGGPGREQFF
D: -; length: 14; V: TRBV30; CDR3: CAWMFPGLLNIQYF
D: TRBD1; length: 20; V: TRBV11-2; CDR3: CASSLDHYSGQGVWNSPLHF
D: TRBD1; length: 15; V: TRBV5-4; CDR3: CASSPGGTGFETQYF
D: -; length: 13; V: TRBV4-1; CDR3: CASSEGREETQYF
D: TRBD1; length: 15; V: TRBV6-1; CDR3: CASSELWDRSYGYTF
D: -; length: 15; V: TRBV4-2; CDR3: CASSQETGPGYGYTF
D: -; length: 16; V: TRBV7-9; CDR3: CASSLGVGASNQPQHF
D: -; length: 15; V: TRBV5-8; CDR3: CASSLDSPYNSPLHF
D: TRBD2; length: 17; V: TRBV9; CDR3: CASSPGTSGSLPYEQYF
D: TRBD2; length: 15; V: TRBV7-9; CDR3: CASSLLADSYNEQFF
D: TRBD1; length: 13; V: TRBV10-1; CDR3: CASSAQGVGTQYF
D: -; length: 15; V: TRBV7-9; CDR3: CASSSTGISGNTIYF
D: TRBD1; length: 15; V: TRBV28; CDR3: CASSPSGQGQETQYF
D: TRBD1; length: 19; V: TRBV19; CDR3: CASSIARSWDSRFGNTIYF
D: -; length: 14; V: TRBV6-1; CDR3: CASSLRTVGTEAFF
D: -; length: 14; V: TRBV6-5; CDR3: CASSLDKLNYGYTF
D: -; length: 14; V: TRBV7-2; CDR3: CASSLDGEYNEQFF
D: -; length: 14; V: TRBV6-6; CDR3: CASSYNPQNNEQFF
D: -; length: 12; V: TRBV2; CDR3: CASRAQGYEQYF
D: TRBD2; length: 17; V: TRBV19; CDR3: CASSIFSGRVEGDTQYF
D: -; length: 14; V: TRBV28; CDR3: CASSVPQGNYGYTF
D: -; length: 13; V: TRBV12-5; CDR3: CASGNGQPYEQYF
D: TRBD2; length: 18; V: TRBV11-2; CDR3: CASSSRTSGGSGANVLTF
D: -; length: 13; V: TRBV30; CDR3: CAWARHTLDTQYF
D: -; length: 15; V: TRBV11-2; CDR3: CASSLGGPYNSPLHF
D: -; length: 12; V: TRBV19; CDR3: CASSGQNYGYTF
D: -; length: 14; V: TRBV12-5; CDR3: CASGGQNPYTEAFF
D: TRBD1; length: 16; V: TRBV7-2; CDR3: CASSLGQAFSGNTIYF
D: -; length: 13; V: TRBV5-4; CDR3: CASRIQGNYGYTF
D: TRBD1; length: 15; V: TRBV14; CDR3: CASSQARQGLTEAFF
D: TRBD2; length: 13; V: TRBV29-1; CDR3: CSALAGAGETQYF
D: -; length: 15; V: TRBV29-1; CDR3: CSVERLRESNYGYTF
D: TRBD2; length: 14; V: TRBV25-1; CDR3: CASSEGLAHYEQYF
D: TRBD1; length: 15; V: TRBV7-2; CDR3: CASSLVVGQNYGYTF
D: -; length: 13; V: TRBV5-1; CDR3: CASTLGVNTEAFF
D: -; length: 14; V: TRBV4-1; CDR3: CASSQDTTDYGYTF
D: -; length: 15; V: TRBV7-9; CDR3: CASSLLQGASDTQYF
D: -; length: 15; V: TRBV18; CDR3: CASSPDRNINYGYTF
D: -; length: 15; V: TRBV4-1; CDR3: CASSPEEQGSLTQYF
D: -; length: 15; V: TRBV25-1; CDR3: CASSESGRLNTEAFF
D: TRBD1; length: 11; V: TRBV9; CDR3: CASGTDYGYTF
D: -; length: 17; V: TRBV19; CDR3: CASSPPRAQNRNEKLFF
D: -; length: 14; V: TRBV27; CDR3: CASRQGLFNEKLFF
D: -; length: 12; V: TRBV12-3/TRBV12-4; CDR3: CASSLRGFEAFF
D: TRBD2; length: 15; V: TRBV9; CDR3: CASSALGTSSETQYF
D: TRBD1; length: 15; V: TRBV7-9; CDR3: CASSHGTVVGYGYTF